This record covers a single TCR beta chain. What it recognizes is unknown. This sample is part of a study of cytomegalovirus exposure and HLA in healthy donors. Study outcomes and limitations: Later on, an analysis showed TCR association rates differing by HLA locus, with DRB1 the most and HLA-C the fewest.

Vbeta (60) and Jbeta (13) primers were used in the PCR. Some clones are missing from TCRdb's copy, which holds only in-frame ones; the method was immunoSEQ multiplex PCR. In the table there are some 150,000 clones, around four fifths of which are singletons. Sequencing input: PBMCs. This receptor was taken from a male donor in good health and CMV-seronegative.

DNA of the CDR3: TGTGCCAGCAGTTTTTGGACTAGGAACACTGAAGCTTTCTTT. Its translation is CASSFWTRNTEAFF. The rearrangement links TRBV28 to TRBJ1-1; D unresolved. The germline CDR1 and CDR2 sequences are MDHEN and SYDVKM. The CDR3 consists of 14 residues. Trimming took 3 bases from V and 1 from J, leaving 9 bases between them.